These 18 T cell receptor beta chains originate from one sample sequenced in a study of T-cell reconstitution after alpha-beta-depleted transplantation in children. Unique molecular identifiers were used to barcode this TCRbeta library. TCRdb ran MiXCR on the PCR reads and lists one entry per CDR3 protein. The sample has a few hundred thousand distinct CDR3 sequences; just over 20% are singletons. The sample was PBMCs from the stem cell graft donor, taken from the stem cell graft. These receptors were obtained from a human donor who donated a stem cell graft to a child with acute myeloid leukemia.

Concerning this clonotype: The germline gene is not matched at one end of the junction; a read error may be the cause. This sequence joins TRBV9 and TRBJ2-1, with D perhaps TRBD1 (6 bases). Per the germline V gene, CDR1 is SGDLS and CDR2 is YYNGEE. CDR3 length: 16 amino acids. The CDR3 DNA reads as TGTGCCAGCAGCGGAGGCCTGGACAGACCCCTTGGAGCAGCGGTCTTC. This translates into CASSGGLDRPLGAAVF.

V is TRBV12-3 or TRBV12-4 and J is TRBJ2-3; D perhaps matches TRBD2 (5 bases). The CDR3 is 19 amino acids. With 3 bases removed from V and 0 bases from J, the gap between germline ends came to 22 bases. This CDR3 reads CASSFSRGSSFFSTDTQYF. The DNA of the CDR3 is TGTGCCAGCAGTTTTTCTCGCGGGTCTTCTTTTTTTAGCACAGATACGCAGTATTTT.

This clonotype was seen just once. The genes are TRBV11-2 and TRBJ2-7; TRBD2 matches 8 bases. V lost 5 bases to trimming and J lost 2 bases; unmatched junction nucleotides: 11. The germline gives CDR1 SGHAT, CDR2 FQNNGV. The CDR3 is 16 residues long. The CDR3 bases are TGTGCCAGCAGCCTGGGACTAGGCAAGGTGACCTACGAGCAGTACTTC. It codes for CASSLGLGKVTYEQYF.

This clonotype was detected only a few times. The chain links TRBV19 to TRBJ1-4; D remains unclear. Germline V gives CDR1 LNHDA, CDR2 SQIVND (reference sequence). This CDR3 spans 13 amino acids. V lost 0 bases to trimming and J lost 6 bases, with 5 bases between them. The DNA of the CDR3 is TGTGCCAGTAGTATAGATAAGCATGAAAAACTGTTTTTT. This translates into CASSIDKHEKLFF. Looking up the rest from reference TRBV19 and TRBJ1-4 gives the full variable domain: DGGITQSPKYLFRKEGQNVTLSCEQNLNHDAMYWYRQDPGQGLRLIYYSQIVNDFQKGDIAEGYSVSREKKESFPLTVTSAQKNPTAFYLCASSIDKHEKLFFGSGTQLSVL.

The chain couples TRBV28 to TRBJ1-2; D is ambiguous. This CDR3 comprises 17 residues. Germline V lookup: CDR1 MDHEN, CDR2 SYDVKM. The ends were cut back, 6 bases at V and 1 base at J, with 21 bases in the middle. The CDR3 DNA follows: TGTGCCAGCAGGAAGAGCCTTCCGGGTACCAATAACTATGGCTACACCTTC. This translates into CASRKSLPGTNNYGYTF.

This clonotype was detected ten times or more. This chain connects TRBV20-1 to TRBJ2-3; a weak D match, TRBD1 (6 bases). Germline CDR1 is DFQATT and CDR2 is SNEGSKA (reference sequence). V gave up 5 bases and J gave up 3 bases, with 18 bases separating them. The CDR3 runs 15 residues. The CDR3 DNA reads as TGCAGTGCTCCCAACTCCGGGACACTTACAGATACGCAGTATTTT. This sequence encodes CSAPNSGTLTDTQYF.

The gene calls are TRBV12-3 or TRBV12-4 and TRBJ1-5; D possibly corresponds to TRBD1 (5 bases). The CDR3 is 14 residues long. The V and J ends lost 3 bases and 4 bases respectively, with 10 bases between them. The CDR3 DNA reads TGTGCCAGCAGTTTTCGCAGGGTTAATCAGCCCCAGCATTTT. It translates to CASSFRRVNQPQHF.

The chain has TRBV29-1 and TRBJ2-7, with D tentatively TRBD1 (6 bases). Germline CDR1 is SQVTM and CDR2 is ANQGSEA. The CDR3 covers 14 residues. V lost 4 bases to trimming and J lost 2 bases, with 15 bases between them. DNA for the CDR3: TGCAGCGTTGGGTCGCTCGACAGGACCTACGAGCAGTACTTC. Protein: CSVGSLDRTYEQYF.

The chain employs TRBV20-1 and TRBJ2-7; 8 bases line up with TRBD2. The CDR3 contains 15 residues. Germline CDR1 and CDR2: DFQATT and SNEGSKA (reference sequence). The junction had 9 bases not matched to a gene; V was cut back by 0 bases and J by 5 bases. The CDR3 loop is CSARDPGLGDNEQYF. The DNA of the CDR3 is TGCAGTGCTAGAGATCCGGGACTAGGGGATAACGAGCAGTACTTC.

The table lists this clonotype with many counts. The CDR3 DNA follows: TGTGCCAGCAGTTTAGCCGACAGGGACGGCGGGGAGCTGTTTTTT. This codes for CASSLADRDGGELFF. The chain combines TRBV12-3 or TRBV12-4 with TRBJ2-2, with TRBD1 matching 7 bases. CDR3 size: 15 residues. With 0 bases clipped from V and 7 bases from J, the junction kept 5 bases outside the gene matches.

The J gene is TRBJ2-2, the V gene TRBV6-5, with 14 positions matching TRBD2. Unmatched junction bases numbered 7, after V lost 5 bases and J lost 8 bases. Germline loops: CDR1 MNHEY, CDR2 SVGAGI. The CDR3 has 16 residues. CDR3 sequence reads: CASSLRTSGRYGELFF. CDR3 coding DNA: TGTGCCAGCAGTCTACGGACTAGCGGGAGGTATGGGGAGCTGTTTTTT.

This clonotype was observed a handful of times. This chain links TRBV5-1 with TRBJ2-1, with D perhaps matching TRBD2 (5 bases). The germline V gene encodes CDR1 SGHRS and CDR2 YFSETQ. The CDR3 is 17 amino acids. V was shortened by 0 bases and J by 6 bases, with 19 bases between the two germline ends. The CDR3 nucleotides read TGCGCCAGCAGCTTGGCCATCGTGGGGAGACGTGGCAATGAGCAGTTCTTC. As protein: CASSLAIVGRRGNEQFF.

This chain uses TRBV7-2 with TRBJ1-3; 10 bases are a match to TRBD1. Trimming took 5 bases from V and 2 from J; bases not matched to a gene: 3. The CDR3 covers 15 residues. Per the germline V gene, CDR1 is SGHTA and CDR2 is FQGNSA. Written as DNA, the CDR3 is TGTGCCAGCAGCACGGGGACAGGGGCTGGAAACACCATATATTTT. This encodes CASSTGTGAGNTIYF.

The chain links TRBV21-1 to TRBJ1-5; the tabulated D call, TRBD1, remains unverified against the DNA. TRBV21-1 is described as a pseudogene. CDR3 length equals 14 residues. CDR3 nucleotides: TGTGCCAGCAGCAACTGGGGGGGCAATCAGCCCCAGCATTTT. Translated, it gives CASSNWGGNQPQHF.

This sequence joins TRBV6-4 and TRBJ2-1; D may be TRBD1 (5 bases). The CDR3 covers 16 residues. Germline lookup yields CDR1 MRHNA and CDR2 SNTAGT. Trimming pared 6 bases from V and 1 base from J, leaving 16 bases between. In DNA, the CDR3 is TGTGCCAGCAGCCCCTTGGTCCAGGGATCCTACAATGAGCAGTTCTTC. Amino acid sequence: CASSPLVQGSYNEQFF.

This clonotype was counted many times. V is TRBV7-2 and J is TRBJ2-7; perhaps TRBD1 as D (6 bases). V shed 7 bases and J shed 0 bases, with 16 bases lying between them. This CDR3 has 15 amino acids. Germline V lookup: CDR1 SGHTA, CDR2 FQGNSA. The CDR3 DNA reads as TGTGCCAGCACCTTCGTTGACAGGTTCTCCTACGAGCAGTACTTC. It specifies CASTFVDRFSYEQYF.

The chain carries TRBV6-5 and TRBJ1-1, with D perhaps TRBD1 (6 bases). The germline CDR1 and CDR2 sequences are MNHEY and SVGAGI. V lost 4 bases, J lost 1 base, and 7 bases lay in between. The CDR3 spans 13 residues. CDR3 DNA: TGTGCCAGCAGTTGGGGACAGAACACTGAAGCTTTCTTT. Translated: CASSWGQNTEAFF.

This clonotype was detected only a few times. V is TRBV7-6 and J is TRBJ2-7; 8 bases match TRBD1. V dropped 6 bases and J dropped 3; count of bases not matched to a gene: 7. Germline V gene lookup returns CDR1 SGHVS and CDR2 FNYEAQ. The CDR3 loop spans 14 amino acids. The CDR3 is CASSSPGGFYEQYF. CDR3 DNA sequence: TGTGCCAGCAGTTCCCCAGGGGGCTTCTACGAGCAGTACTTC.